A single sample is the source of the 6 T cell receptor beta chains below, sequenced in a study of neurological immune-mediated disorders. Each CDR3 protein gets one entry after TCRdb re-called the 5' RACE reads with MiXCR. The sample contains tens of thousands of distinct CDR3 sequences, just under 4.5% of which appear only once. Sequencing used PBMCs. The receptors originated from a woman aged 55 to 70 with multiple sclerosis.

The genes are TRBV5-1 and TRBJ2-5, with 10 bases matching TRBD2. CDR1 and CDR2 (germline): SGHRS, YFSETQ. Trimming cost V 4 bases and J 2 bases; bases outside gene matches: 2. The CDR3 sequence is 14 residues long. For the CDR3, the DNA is TGCGCCAGCAGCCAGACTAGCGGGCAAGAGACCCAGTACTTC. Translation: CASSQTSGQETQYF.

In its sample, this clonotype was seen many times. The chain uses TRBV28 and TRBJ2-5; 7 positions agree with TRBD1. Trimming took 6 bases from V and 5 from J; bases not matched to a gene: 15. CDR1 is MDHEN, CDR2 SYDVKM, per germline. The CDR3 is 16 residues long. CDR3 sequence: CASSPRQGRARETQYF. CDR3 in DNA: TGTGCCAGCAGCCCCAGACAGGGTCGGGCGAGGGAGACCCAGTACTTC. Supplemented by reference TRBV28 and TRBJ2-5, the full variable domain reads DVKVTQSSRYLVKRTGEKVFLECVQDMDHENMFWYRQDPGLGLRLIYFSYDVKMKEKGDIPEGYSVSREKKERFSLILESASTNQTSMYLCASSPRQGRARETQYFGPGTRLLVL.

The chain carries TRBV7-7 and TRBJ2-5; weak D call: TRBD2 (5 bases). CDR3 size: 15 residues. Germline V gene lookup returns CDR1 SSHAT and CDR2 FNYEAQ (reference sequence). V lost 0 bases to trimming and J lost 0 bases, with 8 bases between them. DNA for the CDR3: TGTGCCAGCAGCTTAGCAGCGGCAAACCAAGAGACCCAGTACTTC. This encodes CASSLAAANQETQYF.

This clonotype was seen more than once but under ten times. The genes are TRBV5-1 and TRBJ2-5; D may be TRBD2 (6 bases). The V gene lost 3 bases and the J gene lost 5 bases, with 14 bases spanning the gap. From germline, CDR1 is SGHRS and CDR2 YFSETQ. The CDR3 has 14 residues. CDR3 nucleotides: TGCGCCAGCAGCTCCCAGACTAGTGCGGAGACCCAGTACTTC. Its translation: CASSSQTSAETQYF.

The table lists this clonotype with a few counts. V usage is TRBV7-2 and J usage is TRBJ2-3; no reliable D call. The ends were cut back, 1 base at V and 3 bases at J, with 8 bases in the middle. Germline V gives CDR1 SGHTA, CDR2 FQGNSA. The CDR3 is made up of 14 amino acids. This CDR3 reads CASSLGPDTDTQYF. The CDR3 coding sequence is TGTGCCAGCAGCTTAGGTCCAGATACAGATACGCAGTATTTT. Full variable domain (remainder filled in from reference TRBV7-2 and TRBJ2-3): GAGVSQSPSNKVTEKGKDVELRCDPISGHTALYWYRQSLGQGLEFLIYFQGNSAPDKSGLPSDRFSAERTGGSVSTLTIQRTQQEDSAVYLCASSLGPDTDTQYFGPGTRLTVL.

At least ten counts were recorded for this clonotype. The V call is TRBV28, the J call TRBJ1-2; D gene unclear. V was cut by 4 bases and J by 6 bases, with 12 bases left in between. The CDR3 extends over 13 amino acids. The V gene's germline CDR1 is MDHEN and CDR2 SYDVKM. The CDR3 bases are TGTGCCAGCAGTTATTACCAATTCGATGGCTACACCTTC. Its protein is CASSYYQFDGYTF.